This T cell receptor (beta chain) was recorded in a study of blood T cell repertoires in COVID-19. Overall study context: Acute-phase and convalescent COVID-19 samples originated in the United States, Italy and Spain. Sources were T cells, B-cell-depleted T cells, or PBMCs; the material itself was cDNA or gDNA.

Seattle patient enrollment occurred during active infection, with longitudinal follow-up thereafter. This CDR3 region has 13 residues. The germline CDR1 and CDR2 sequences are MNHNS and SASEGT. The V end lost 3 bases, the J end lost 7 bases, and 12 bases lay between the germline ends. Under the authors' procedure: From reference gene primer amplification, estimates of nucleated cell counts were derived. Generated by immunoSEQ multiplex PCR, the TCRdb table keeps only in-frame clones and is missing some. Clonal size and the V and J genes are those of that table, whereas D and trimming came from the DNA. This sample has 250,000 to 300,000 clones; about 90% occur once, and the top ten carry approximately 12%. This clone is a singleton in its sample.

Sequenced sample: peripheral blood. The sequence was collected from a woman aged 30 to 39 with COVID-19, enrolled during active disease. This rearrangement joins TRBV6-1 to TRBJ1-2; D may be TRBD1 (6 bases). For the CDR3, the DNA is TGTGCCAGCAGTGATCCCACAGGGCTTGGCTACACCTTC. This gives the protein CASSDPTGLGYTF.